These 5 T cell receptor beta chains share one sample of origin, sequenced in a study of blood T cell repertoires in COVID-19. TCRdb's copy holds only in-frame clones and misses some; the assay was immunoSEQ multiplex PCR. This table holds 150,000 or so clones, roughly 80% found once. The specimen was PBMCs or T cells enriched from blood (not recorded which). These receptor sequences come from a woman in her thirties or forties with acute COVID-19.

The V and J genes are TRBV7-8 and TRBJ1-2; no reliable D call. CDR1 is SGHVS and CDR2 is FQNEAQ in the germline V gene. This CDR3 region has 15 residues. Trimming removed 5 bases from V and 3 bases from J, with 16 bases in between. The CDR3 bases are TGTGCCAGCAGCGCCTCATTTCAGGCCCACTATGGCTACACCTTC. It codes for CASSASFQAHYGYTF.

Here the CDR3 reads CASSESRAGGSNTEAFF. In nucleotides, the CDR3 is TGTGCCAGCAGTGAGTCCCGGGCAGGGGGTTCGAACACTGAAGCTTTCTTT. The rearrangement uses TRBV6-1 and TRBJ1-1, with 7 bases matching TRBD1. The CDR3 covers 17 residues. Trimming cost V 3 bases and J 1 base; bases outside gene matches: 11. Germline loops: CDR1 MNHNS, CDR2 SASEGT.

CDR3 DNA sequence: TGTGCCAGCAGCTTAATTCGTCCGGACAGGGTTTCAGATACGCAGTATTTT. This encodes CASSLIRPDRVSDTQYF. The chain recombines TRBV7-8 with TRBJ2-3; 8 nucleotides line up with TRBD1. The germline gives CDR1 SGHVS, CDR2 FQNEAQ. The trim removed 2 bases at V and 4 bases at J, leaving 11 bases unmatched. This CDR3 region has 17 residues.

The chain is built from TRBV19 and TRBJ1-1; no definite D call. Trimming left V 7 bases short and J 1 base short, with 10 bases between. The CDR3 extends over 13 amino acids. Germline CDR1 reads LNHDA; CDR2 reads SQIVND (reference sequence). The CDR3 spells CASIHGGNTEAFF. The DNA for the CDR3 is TGTGCCAGTATACACGGCGGGAACACTGAAGCTTTCTTT. The full variable domain, its missing parts supplied by reference TRBV19 and TRBJ1-1, is DGGITQSPKYLFRKEGQNVTLSCEQNLNHDAMYWYRQDPGQGLRLIYYSQIVNDFQKGDIAEGYSVSREKKESFPLTVTSAQKNPTAFYLCASIHGGNTEAFFGQGTRLTVV.

The chain recombines TRBV11-2 with TRBJ1-6; the D gene is possibly TRBD1 (5 bases). The CDR3 length is 15 residues. Germline V gene sequence: CDR1 SGHAT, CDR2 FQNNGV. V lost 5 bases, J lost 8 bases, and 16 bases lay in between. CDR3 loop: CASSPQGLPDSPLHF. The CDR3 DNA is TGTGCCAGCAGCCCCCAGGGACTCCCCGATTCACCCCTCCACTTT.